These 18 T cell receptor beta chains came from one sample sequenced in a study of T cells in Graves' hyperthyroidism and ophthalmopathy. Researchers amplified the TCR beta CDR3 regions from RNA transcripts. The HTBI primer set served for first-round RT-PCR of the TCR CDR3. TCRdb re-analysed the multiplex PCR reads in MiXCR, keeping a single row per CDR3 protein. This sample carries just under 750,000 distinct CDR3 sequences, under 45% of them seen once, and the ten largest clones take more than 25%. The specimen was blood. These TCRs come from a woman in her 40s with Graves' hyperthyroidism.

This clonotype was counted ten times or more. The V and J genes are TRBV2 and TRBJ1-5; D ambiguous. V shed 7 bases and J shed 1 base, with 11 bases lying between them. The CDR3 covers 14 residues. Germline V gives CDR1 SNHLY, CDR2 FYNNEI. The CDR3, as DNA: TGTGCCAGCACCAAGACATGGAGCAATCAGCCCCAGCATTTT. Amino acid sequence: CASTKTWSNQPQHF.

This rearrangement joins TRBV2 to TRBJ1-1, with D unclear. This CDR3 region has 14 residues. Germline V lookup: CDR1 SNHLY, CDR2 FYNNEI. The germline V and J ends were trimmed by 1 base and 7 bases, with 13 bases remaining between them. CDR3 nucleotides: TGTGCCAGCAGTGAAGGGAAGGGATTGAGTGAAGCTTTCTTT. Encoded protein: CASSEGKGLSEAFF.

This chain joins TRBV7-9 and TRBJ1-5; 7 bases are a match to TRBD1. The CDR3 length is 15 residues. CDR1 is SEHNR, CDR2 FQNEAQ, per germline (reference sequence). V gave up 4 bases and J gave up 3 bases; unmatched junction bases: 6. CDR3 in amino acids: CASSSPGQSNQPQHF. CDR3 coding DNA: TGTGCCAGCAGCTCCCCGGGACAGTCCAATCAGCCCCAGCATTTT.

This clonotype showed up many times. One junction end does not reproduce the germline sequence, and a read error may be involved. The chain recombines TRBV12-3 or TRBV12-4 with TRBJ2-5, with 11 bases aligning to TRBD2. This CDR3 has 14 residues. CDR3 coding DNA: TGTGCCAGCAGTCTAGCGGGAGGTGTAGAGACCCAGTACTTC. Translation gives CASSLAGGVETQYF.

With respect to this clonotype: The junction departs from the called germline gene at one end, perhaps through a read error. V is TRBV28 and J is TRBJ1-5, with 9 bases matching TRBD1. Germline assignment: CDR1 MDHEN and CDR2 SYDVKM. The CDR3 runs 13 residues. CDR3 DNA: TGTGCCGGCAGAGGGACAGGGAATCAGCCCCGGCATTTT. It translates to CAGRGTGNQPRHF.

The chain links TRBV4-1 to TRBJ2-2, with D possibly being TRBD1 (6 bases). Germline V gives CDR1 MGHRA, CDR2 YSYEKL. The CDR3 runs 14 residues. The V end lost 4 bases, the J end lost 6 bases, and 12 bases lay between the germline ends. The CDR3 region is CASSRGLPSGELFF. The DNA of the CDR3 is TGCGCCAGCAGCCGGGGGCTCCCCTCCGGGGAGCTGTTTTTT.

This clonotype was counted a single time. The DNA for the CDR3 is TGCAGCAGCCCCGGGGGAGTCCCAGAGACCCAGTACTTC. This gives the protein CSSPGGVPETQYF. The chain couples TRBV29-1 to TRBJ2-5; a possible D gene is TRBD2 (6 bases). Germline V gene data show CDR1 as SQVTM and CDR2 as ANQGSEA. This CDR3 has 13 residues. V shed 8 bases and J shed 4 bases, with 17 bases lying between them.

This clonotype was detected many times. CDR3 nucleotide sequence: TGTGCCAGCAGCGTAGGAGGGAGCACTGAAGCTTTCTTT. Protein sequence: CASSVGGSTEAFF. J is TRBJ1-1 and V is TRBV9; no reliable D call. Germline loops: CDR1 SGDLS, CDR2 YYNGEE. The V gene lost 0 bases and the J gene lost 4 bases, with 7 bases spanning the gap. The CDR3 covers 13 residues. Complete variable domain (other parts from reference TRBV9 and TRBJ1-1): DSGVTQTPKHLITATGQRVTLRCSPRSGDLSVYWYQQSLDQGLQFLIQYYNGEERAKGNILERFSAQQFPDLHSELNLSSLELGDSALYFCASSVGGSTEAFFGQGTRLTVV.

This clonotype was seen many times. V and J are TRBV20-1 and TRBJ1-2; D is ambiguous. There are 13 residues in the CDR3. CDR1 and CDR2 (germline): DFQATT, SNEGSKA (reference sequence). V lost 1 base and J 0 bases, leaving 6 bases between the germline ends. This chain's CDR3 is CSARVESNYGYTF. For the CDR3, the DNA is TGCAGTGCTAGAGTCGAATCTAACTATGGCTACACCTTC.

Note on this clonotype: The junction does not match germline at one end; this may be a read error. V is TRBV7-9 and J is TRBJ2-5; 11 bases map to TRBD2. Germline assignment: CDR1 SEHNR and CDR2 FQNEAQ (reference sequence). The CDR3 sequence is 15 residues long. The CDR3 sequence is CASSPRLAGQETRYF. The CDR3 nucleotides read TGTGCCAGCAGCCCTCGACTAGCGGGGCAAGAGACCCGGTACTTC. Drawing the rest from reference TRBV7-9 and TRBJ2-5, the complete variable domain is DTGVSQNPRHKITKRGQNVTFRCDPISEHNRLYWYRQTLGQGPEFLTYFQNEAQLEKSRLLSDRFSAERPKGSFSTLEIQRTEQGDSAMYLCASSPRLAGQETRYFGPGTRLLVL.

The rearrangement joins TRBV2 to TRBJ2-2, with 11 positions matching TRBD2. The trim removed 3 bases at V and 0 bases at J, leaving 6 bases unmatched. The CDR3 length is 18 residues. Germline CDR1 reads SNHLY; CDR2 reads FYNNEI. The CDR3 spells CASSESSGRFTNTGELFF. CDR3 bases: TGTGCCAGCAGTGAGTCTAGCGGGAGGTTTACGAACACCGGGGAGCTGTTTTTT.

This clonotype was seen more than once but under ten times. The V gene is TRBV4-3, the J gene TRBJ1-2, with 7 bases that match TRBD1. CDR1 LGHNA and CDR2 YSLEER come from the germline V gene. The J segment lost 4 bases and the V segment lost 4 bases, leaving 9 bases of the junction unmatched. The CDR3 runs 15 residues. The CDR3 DNA sequence: TGCGCCAGCAGCCCTCCGGGACAGAGCCTCTATGGCTACACCTTC. It translates to CASSPPGQSLYGYTF.

Many counts were recorded for this clonotype. The CDR3 DNA is TGCGCCAGCAGTTCTGCGGGCGCCTACAATGAGCAGTTCTTC. Amino acid sequence: CASSSAGAYNEQFF. This chain connects TRBV5-1 to TRBJ2-1; perhaps TRBD2 as D (5 bases). CDR1 is SGHRS, CDR2 YFSETQ, per germline. CDR3 length equals 14 residues. Trimming stripped 5 bases from V and 2 bases from J, with 11 bases between.

This clonotype appeared a few times. The chain is built from TRBV3-1 and TRBJ1-1, with D tentatively TRBD1 (6 bases). This CDR3 spans 13 amino acids. The V gene lost 2 bases and the J gene lost 4 bases, with 8 bases spanning the gap. The germline V gene has CDR1 LGHDT and CDR2 YNNKEL (reference sequence). Here the CDR3 reads CASSQNRVTEAFF. CDR3 nucleotide sequence: TGTGCCAGCAGCCAAAACAGGGTCACTGAAGCTTTCTTT.

This clonotype showed up many times. The chain couples TRBV15 to TRBJ1-2, with D possibly TRBD1 on 5 matching bases. Germline CDR1 LNHNV, CDR2 YYDKDF (reference sequence). This CDR3 has 15 residues. V lost 0 bases and J lost 6, with 14 bases in between. This CDR3 reads CATSRDRSGIDGYTF. The DNA of the CDR3 is TGTGCCACCAGCAGAGATAGATCAGGGATCGATGGCTACACCTTC.

The chain combines TRBV3-1 with TRBJ1-1; a weak D match, TRBD1 (5 bases). The CDR3 spans 15 residues. Germline V CDR1 and CDR2: LGHDT, YNNKEL (reference sequence). V lost 7 bases to trimming and J lost 6 bases, with 21 bases between them. As DNA, the CDR3 is TGTGCCAGCACGCCCAGGCAGGGAGGACTGGCTGAAGCTTTCTTT. Its protein is CASTPRQGGLAEAFF.

This clonotype was seen ten or more times. The V gene is TRBV5-8, the J gene TRBJ2-7, with 8 positions matching TRBD2. Trimming cost V 2 bases and J 0 bases; bases outside gene matches: 4. CDR1 and CDR2 (germline): SGHTS, YDEGEE. The CDR3 covers 15 residues. The chain's CDR3 is CASSFGSGISYEQYF. CDR3 DNA: TGTGCCAGCAGCTTCGGTAGCGGGATCTCCTACGAGCAGTACTTC.

The sample holds many counts of this clonotype. V gene TRBV10-3 combines with J gene TRBJ1-5; D gene uncertain. The length of the CDR3 is 12 residues. CDR1 and CDR2 (germline): ENHRY, SYGVKD. V was trimmed by 9 bases and J by 4 bases, leaving 10 bases between them. CDR3 in amino acids: CAISGTNQPQHF. CDR3 nucleotide sequence: TGTGCCATATCAGGAACTAATCAGCCCCAGCATTTT.